These 11 T cell receptor beta chains were sequenced from one sample in a study of blood T cell repertoires in COVID-19. Clones were sequenced by immunoSEQ multiplex PCR, and TCRdb holds only the in-frame ones, with some missing. The table includes 100,000 to 150,000 clones, approximately 84% detected once. Sequencing was carried out using peripheral blood. These receptors were taken from a woman aged 55-75 years with acute or convalescent COVID-19.

V gene TRBV30 combines with J gene TRBJ1-1, with a tentative D call TRBD1 (5 bases). The germline V gene encodes CDR1 GTSNPN and CDR2 SVGIG (reference sequence). The CDR3 loop spans 14 amino acids. V shed 5 bases and J shed 4 bases, with 17 bases lying between them. CDR3 nucleotides: TGTGCCTGGGCCTTCGGGGGGGGGATCACTGAAGCTTTCTTT. Its translation: CAWAFGGGITEAFF.

This clone was picked up a small number of times. The chain couples TRBV7-2 to TRBJ1-1; a weak D match, TRBD1 (5 bases). The CDR3 spans 15 residues. Germline CDR1 is SGHTA and CDR2 is FQGNSA. Trimming pared 0 bases from V and 3 bases from J, leaving 11 bases between. The CDR3 DNA sequence: TGTGCCAGCAGCTTAGCGCGGGGCCCCGACACTGAAGCTTTCTTT. Translating it yields CASSLARGPDTEAFF. Based on the CDR3 plus reference TRBV7-2 and TRBJ1-1, the full variable domain is GAGVSQSPSNKVTEKGKDVELRCDPISGHTALYWYRQSLGQGLEFLIYFQGNSAPDKSGLPSDRFSAERTGGSVSTLTIQRTQQEDSAVYLCASSLARGPDTEAFFGQGTRLTVV.

The rearrangement joins TRBV2 to TRBJ1-1; TRBD1 is a possible D gene (6 bases). V shed 6 bases and J shed 1 base, with 9 bases lying between them. CDR1 and CDR2 (germline): SNHLY, FYNNEI. The CDR3 loop spans 13 amino acids. CDR3 residues: CASSWTENTEAFF. The DNA for the CDR3 is TGTGCCAGCAGCTGGACAGAGAACACTGAAGCTTTCTTT.

The chain combines TRBV5-1 with TRBJ2-5; 7 bases map to TRBD1. The junction had 6 bases not matched to a gene; V was cut back by 4 bases and J by 0 bases. The CDR3 covers 15 residues. Looked up from germline, CDR1 is SGHRS and CDR2 is YFSETQ. The CDR3 protein is CASSSIGTDQETQYF. Written as DNA, the CDR3 is TGCGCCAGCAGCAGTATTGGGACAGACCAAGAGACCCAGTACTTC.

This clone came up once. J is TRBJ2-2 and V is TRBV19, with 8 bases lining up with TRBD2. CDR3 length: 12 residues. The J segment lost 4 bases and the V segment lost 8 bases, leaving 0 bases of the junction unmatched. The germline V gene has CDR1 LNHDA and CDR2 SQIVND (reference sequence). The CDR3: CASRGGTGELFF. In DNA form, the CDR3 reads TGTGCCAGTCGGGGGGGCACCGGGGAGCTGTTTTTT.

The chain has TRBV7-9 and TRBJ1-2; possibly TRBD1 for D (6 bases). Deletions cut 5 bases from V and 12 bases from J, with 16 bases between. CDR1 and CDR2 from the germline V gene are SEHNR and FQNEAQ (reference sequence). This CDR3 contains 12 residues. This CDR3 reads CASSPKGGRHTF. As DNA, the CDR3 is TGTGCCAGCAGCCCAAAGGGGGGGAGACACACCTTC.

The chain links TRBV19 to TRBJ1-5, with 8 bases lining up with TRBD1. V shed 3 bases, J shed 5 bases, and the junction held 6 bases outside the gene matches. This CDR3 contains 15 residues. Per the germline V gene, CDR1 is LNHDA and CDR2 is SQIVND (reference sequence). CDR3 coding DNA: TGTGCCAGTAGTATTCTCGGGACAGGTGATCAGCCCCAGCATTTT. Translating it yields CASSILGTGDQPQHF.

The chain is built from TRBV5-6 and TRBJ2-7, with a tentative D call TRBD1 (5 bases). Germline values: CDR1 SGHDT, CDR2 YYEEEE. V was cut by 4 bases and J by 4 bases, with 9 bases left in between. CDR3 length: 12 amino acids. As DNA, the CDR3 is TGTGCCAGCAGCCGACAGTTGTACGAGCAGTACTTC. As protein: CASSRQLYEQYF.

The chain joins TRBV7-9 to TRBJ2-1; tentative D call: TRBD2 (5 bases). The ends were cut back, 1 base at V and 9 bases at J, with 10 bases in the middle. The CDR3 is made up of 13 amino acids. The germline gives CDR1 SEHNR, CDR2 FQNEAQ (reference sequence). CDR3 in amino acids: CASSLVTEGEQFF. Written as DNA, the CDR3 is TGTGCCAGCAGCTTAGTAACAGAGGGTGAGCAGTTCTTC.

The CDR3 nucleotides read TGTGCCATCAGTGAGACCTACAGGGAAGGCTACACCTTC. This gives the protein CAISETYREGYTF. The genes are TRBV10-3 and TRBJ1-2; D may be TRBD1 (6 bases). The CDR3 has 13 residues. V lost 2 bases and J lost 8, with 12 bases in between. The germline V gene encodes CDR1 ENHRY and CDR2 SYGVKD.

This chain joins TRBV3-1 (or the pseudogene TRBV3-2) and TRBJ2-3; TRBD1 matches 7 bases. The CDR3 contains 15 residues. Germline-derived CDR1 and CDR2 are LGHDT and YNNKEL (reference sequence). Trimming at V came to 4 bases and at J to 1 base, leaving 5 bases not matched to a gene. DNA for the CDR3: TGTGCCAGCAGCCTCGACGGGACAGGCACAGATACGCAGTATTTT. Amino acid sequence: CASSLDGTGTDTQYF.